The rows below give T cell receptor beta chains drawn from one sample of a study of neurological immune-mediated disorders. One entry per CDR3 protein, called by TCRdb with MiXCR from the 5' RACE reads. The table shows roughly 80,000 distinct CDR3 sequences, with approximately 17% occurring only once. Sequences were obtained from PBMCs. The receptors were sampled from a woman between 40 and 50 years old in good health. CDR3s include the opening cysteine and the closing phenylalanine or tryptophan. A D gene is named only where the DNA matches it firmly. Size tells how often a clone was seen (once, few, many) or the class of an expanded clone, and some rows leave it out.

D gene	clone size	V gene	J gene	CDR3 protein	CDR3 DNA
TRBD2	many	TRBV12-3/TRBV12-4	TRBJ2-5	CASSFTSGEKTQYF	TGTGCCAGCAGTTTCACTAGCGGGGAAAAGACCCAGTACTTC
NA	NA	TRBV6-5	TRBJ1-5	CASSMPDQPQHF	TGTGCCAGCAGCATGCCCGATCAGCCCCAGCATTTT
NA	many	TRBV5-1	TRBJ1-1	CASSLEVRENTEAFF	TGCGCCAGCAGCTTGGAAGTCAGGGAGAACACTGAAGCTTTCTTT
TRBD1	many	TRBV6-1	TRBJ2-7	CASWFGTATYEQYF	TGTGCCAGCTGGTTCGGGACAGCTACCTACGAGCAGTACTTC
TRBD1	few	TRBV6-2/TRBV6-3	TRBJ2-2	CASSHGTGQKNTGELFF	TGTGCCAGCAGCCATGGGACAGGCCAAAAGAACACCGGGGAGCTGTTTTTT
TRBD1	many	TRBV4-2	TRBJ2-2	CASSLRTGTNTGELFF	TGTGCCAGCAGCCTTAGGACAGGGACGAACACCGGGGAGCTGTTTTTT
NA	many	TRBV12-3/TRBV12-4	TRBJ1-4	CASRRGNEKLFF	TGTGCCAGCAGACGTGGTAATGAAAAACTGTTTTTT
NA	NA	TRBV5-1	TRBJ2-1	CASNNAMGSNKQFF	TGCGCCAGCAATAACGCGATGGGTAGCAATAAGCAGTTCTTC
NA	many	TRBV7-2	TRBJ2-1	CASSLGPDNEQFF	TGTGCCAGCAGCTTAGGTCCAGACAATGAGCAGTTCTTC
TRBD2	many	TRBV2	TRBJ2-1	CASSVRRNLAGGPSGEQFF	TGTGCCAGCAGTGTGCGGCGTAATCTAGCGGGGGGGCCGTCGGGTGAGCAGTTCTTC
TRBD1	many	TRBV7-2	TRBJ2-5	CASSLLLGQEETQYF	TGTGCCAGCAGCTTACTCCTGGGACAGGAAGAGACCCAGTACTTC
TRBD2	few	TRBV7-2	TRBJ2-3	CASSSPPARTSGGPSTDTQYF	TGTGCCAGCAGCTCCCCCCCGGCTCGGACTAGCGGGGGGCCCAGCACAGATACGCAGTATTTT
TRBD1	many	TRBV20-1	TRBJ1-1	CSARSVRGQNTEAFF	TGCAGTGCTAGATCAGTAAGGGGGCAGAACACTGAAGCTTTCTTT
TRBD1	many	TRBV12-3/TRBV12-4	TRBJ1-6	CASSLGTGNNSPLHF	TGTGCCAGCAGTTTAGGGACAGGAAATAATTCACCCCTCCACTTT
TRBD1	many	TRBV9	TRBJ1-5	CASSGGQLNQPQHF	TGTGCCAGCAGCGGGGGACAGCTGAATCAGCCCCAGCATTTT
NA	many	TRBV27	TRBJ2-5	CASRPTNQETQYF	TGTGCCAGCCGCCCTACCAACCAAGAGACCCAGTACTTC
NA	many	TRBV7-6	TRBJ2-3	CASSLEVGGRTQYF	TGTGCCAGCAGCTTAGAAGTGGGGGGCCGTACGCAGTATTTT
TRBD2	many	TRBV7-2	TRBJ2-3	CASSRLAGGPTDTQYF	TGTGCCAGCAGCCGACTAGCGGGGGGACCTACAGATACGCAGTATTTT
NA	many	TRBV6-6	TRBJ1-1	CASSYDGENTEAFF	TGTGCCAGCAGTTACGACGGTGAGAACACTGAAGCTTTCTTT
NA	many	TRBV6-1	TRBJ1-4	CASSNGRELFF	TGTGCCAGCAGTAACGGCAGAGAACTGTTTTTT
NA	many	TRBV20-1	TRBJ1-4	CSVQLPEKLFF	TGCAGTGTGCAGCTACCTGAAAAACTGTTTTTT
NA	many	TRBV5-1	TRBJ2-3	CASSSDRGADTQYF	TGCGCCAGCAGCTCGGACCGGGGAGCAGATACGCAGTATTTT
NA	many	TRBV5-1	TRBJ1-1	CASSSRGMNTEAFF	TGCGCCAGCAGCTCTAGGGGGATGAACACTGAAGCTTTCTTT
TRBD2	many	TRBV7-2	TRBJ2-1	CASSLGTSGNNEQFF	TGTGCCAGCAGCTTGGGGACTAGCGGCAACAATGAGCAGTTCTTC
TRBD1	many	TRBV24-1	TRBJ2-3	CATSDSTGETDTQYF	TGTGCCACCAGTGATTCGACAGGGGAGACAGATACGCAGTATTTT
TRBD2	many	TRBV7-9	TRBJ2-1	CASSLKRSGGDPNEQFF	TGTGCCAGCAGCTTAAAACGGAGCGGGGGGGATCCCAATGAGCAGTTCTTC
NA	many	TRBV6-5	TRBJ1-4	CASSRTGSSANEKLFF	TGTGCCAGCAGTCGTACAGGGAGTTCGGCTAATGAAAAACTGTTTTTT
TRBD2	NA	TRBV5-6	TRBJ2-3	CASSLRLAGRSDTQYF	TGTGCCAGCAGCTTGAGGCTAGCGGGGAGGTCAGATACGCAGTATTTT
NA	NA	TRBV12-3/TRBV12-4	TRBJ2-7	CASSPTSSSYEQYF	TGTGCCAGCAGCCCAACCTCGAGCTCCTACGAGCAGTACTTC
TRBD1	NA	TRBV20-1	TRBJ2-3	CSARVTGVRTDTQYF	TGCAGTGCTAGGGTGACAGGGGTTCGCACAGATACGCAGTATTTT
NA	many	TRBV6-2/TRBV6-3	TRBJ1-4	CASSYGRSGEKLFF	TGTGCCAGCAGTTACGGGCGTTCGGGTGAAAAACTGTTTTTT
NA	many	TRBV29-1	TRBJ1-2	CSVVTPYGYTF	TGCAGCGTTGTAACGCCTTATGGCTACACCTTC
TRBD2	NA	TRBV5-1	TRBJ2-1	CASSVTGTSGGGRVFYNEQFF	TGCGCCAGCAGCGTCACCGGGACTAGCGGGGGGGGCCGAGTTTTCTACAATGAGCAGTTCTTC
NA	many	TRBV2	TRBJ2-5	CASRGTSNQETQYF	TGTGCCAGCAGGGGTACCAGTAACCAAGAGACCCAGTACTTC
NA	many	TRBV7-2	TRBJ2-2	CASSLGTGELFF	TGTGCCAGCAGCTTAGGCACCGGGGAGCTGTTTTTT
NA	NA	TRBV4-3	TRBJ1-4	CVSSQGTNEKLFF	TGCGTCAGTAGCCAGGGTACTAATGAAAAACTGTTTTTT
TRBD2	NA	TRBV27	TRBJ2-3	CASSQKTSGGHTYTQYF	TGTGCCAGCAGTCAGAAGACTAGCGGAGGTCACACATATACGCAGTATTTT
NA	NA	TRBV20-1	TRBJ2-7	CSARDRKFSEQYF	TGCAGTGCTAGAGATCGGAAGTTTAGCGAGCAGTACTTC
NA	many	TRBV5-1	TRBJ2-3	CASSRGDFPTDTQYF	TGCGCCAGCAGCCGAGGGGACTTCCCGACAGATACGCAGTATTTT
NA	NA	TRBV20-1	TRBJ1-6	CSAPWTGSFSYNSPLHF	TGCAGTGCGCCCTGGACCGGGAGCTTTTCCTATAATTCACCCCTCCACTTT
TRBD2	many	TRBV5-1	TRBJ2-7	CASSLRSSSGGLSYEQYF	TGCGCCAGCAGCTTAAGATCTTCGAGCGGGGGCCTATCCTACGAGCAGTACTTC
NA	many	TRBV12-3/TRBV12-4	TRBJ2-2	CASTLPGTTNTGELFF	TGTGCCAGCACCCTTCCCGGGACAACGAACACCGGGGAGCTGTTTTTT
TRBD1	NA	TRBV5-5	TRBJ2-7	CASSLMTQGAKEQYF	TGTGCCAGCAGCTTGATGACACAGGGGGCGAAGGAGCAGTACTTC
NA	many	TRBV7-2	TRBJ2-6	CASSSRGASSGANVLTF	TGTGCCAGCAGCTCCAGGGGGGCTTCCTCTGGGGCCAACGTCCTGACTTTC
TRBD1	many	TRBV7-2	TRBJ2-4	CASSLAANRGTKNIQYF	TGTGCCAGCAGCTTAGCGGCAAACAGGGGAACCAAAAACATTCAGTACTTC
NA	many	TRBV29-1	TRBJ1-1	CSVGRLNTEAFF	TGCAGCGTTGGACGGTTAAACACTGAAGCTTTCTTT
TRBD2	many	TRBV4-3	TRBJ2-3	CASSQGAGTGGIADTQYF	TGCGCCAGCAGCCAAGGGGCCGGAACGGGGGGTATAGCAGATACGCAGTATTTT
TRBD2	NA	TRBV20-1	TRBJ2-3	CSARGSGGARADTQYF	TGCAGTGCTCGGGGGTCCGGGGGGGCCCGGGCAGATACGCAGTATTTT
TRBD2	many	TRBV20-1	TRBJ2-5	CSASPRLAGAQETQYF	TGCAGTGCTAGCCCCCGCCTAGCGGGGGCCCAAGAGACCCAGTACTTC
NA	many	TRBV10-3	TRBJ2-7	CAISDQGGTPYEQYF	TGTGCCATCAGTGACCAGGGAGGGACACCGTACGAGCAGTACTTC
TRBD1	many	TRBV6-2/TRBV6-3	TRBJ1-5	CASSYSRGGRGSADQPQHF	TGTGCCAGCAGTTACTCGCGCGGTGGCAGGGGGTCTGCGGATCAGCCCCAGCATTTT
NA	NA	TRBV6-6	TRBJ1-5	CASSYPDRIGQPQHF	TGTGCCAGCAGTTACCCCGACAGGATAGGACAGCCCCAGCATTTT
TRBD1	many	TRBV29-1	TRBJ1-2	CSGEQGGGGYTF	TGCAGCGGCGAACAGGGAGGGGGCGGCTACACCTTC
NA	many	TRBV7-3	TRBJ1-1	CASSIGSNTEAFF	TGTGCCAGCAGCATCGGTTCGAACACTGAAGCTTTCTTT
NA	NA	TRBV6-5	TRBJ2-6	CASSYSGFSANVLTF	TGTGCCAGCAGTTACTCGGGATTCTCGGCCAACGTCCTGACTTTC